The text below deals with one T cell receptor (beta chain). The data were taken from a study of blood T cell repertoires in COVID-19. Looking at the study overall: Acute and convalescent COVID-19 samples came from the United States, Italy and Spain. Sources were T cells, B-cell-depleted T cells, or PBMCs; the material itself was cDNA or gDNA.

Only in-frame clones appear in the TCRdb table, and some are missing; sequencing was by immunoSEQ multiplex PCR. The data hold around 68,000 clones, with approximately 88% observed a single time. Germline lookup yields CDR1 MGHRA and CDR2 YSYEKL. V gave up 4 bases and J gave up 2 bases; unmatched junction bases: 8. The CDR3 consists of 16 residues. Material for sequencing was peripheral blood. The V and J genes are TRBV4-1 and TRBJ2-7; TRBD2 agrees at 10 bases. The TCR sequence derives from a human donor in a cohort sampled during active COVID-19. The CDR3 region is CASSRGSGGPPYEQYF. Here the CDR3 DNA reads TGCGCCAGCAGCCGGGGTAGCGGGGGGCCACCCTACGAGCAGTACTTC.